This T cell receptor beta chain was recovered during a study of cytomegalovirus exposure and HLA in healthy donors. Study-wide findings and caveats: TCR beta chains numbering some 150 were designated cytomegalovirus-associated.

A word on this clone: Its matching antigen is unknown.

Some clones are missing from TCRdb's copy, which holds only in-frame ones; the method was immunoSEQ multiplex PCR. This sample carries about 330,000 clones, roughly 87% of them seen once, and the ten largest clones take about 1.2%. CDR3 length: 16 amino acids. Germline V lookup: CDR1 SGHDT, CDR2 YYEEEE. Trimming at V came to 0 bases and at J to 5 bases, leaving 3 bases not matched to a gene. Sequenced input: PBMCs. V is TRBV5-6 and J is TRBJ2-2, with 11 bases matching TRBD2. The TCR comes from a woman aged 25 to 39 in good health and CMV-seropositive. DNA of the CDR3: TGTGCCAGCAGCTTGGGACTAGCGGGGAAAACCGGGGAGCTGTTTTTT. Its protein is CASSLGLAGKTGELFF.